Listed below are T cell receptor beta chains from one sample, sequenced in a study of blood T cells in healthy people across ages. TCRdb re-analysed the 5' RACE reads in MiXCR, keeping a single row per CDR3 protein. The repertoire holds around 1.5 million distinct CDR3 sequences, with roughly 30% as singletons. The specimen was blood. The receptors come from a woman in her twenties or thirties in good health. CDR3s include the opening cysteine and the closing phenylalanine or tryptophan. A D gene is named only where the DNA matches it firmly.

TRBD2,TRBJ2-3,TRBV13,CASSPLRGLAGTTSTDTQYF
TRBD2,TRBJ2-7,TRBV28,CASSISGASSYEQYF
-,TRBJ2-7,TRBV6-1,CASSEKQWGPGEQYF
-,TRBJ1-1,TRBV5-1,CASSSVMNTEAFF
TRBD2,TRBJ2-1,TRBV9,CASSPVGASGRGEQFF
TRBD2,TRBJ2-3,TRBV29-1,CSALGTSGAGADTQYF
-,TRBJ2-4,TRBV4-1,CASSQPPGLPYF
-,TRBJ2-5,TRBV29-1,CSVGGSSQETQYF
-,TRBJ2-5,TRBV21-1,CASSDRGNEETQYF
-,TRBJ2-3,TRBV24-1,CATTFQFFPGTYTDTQYF